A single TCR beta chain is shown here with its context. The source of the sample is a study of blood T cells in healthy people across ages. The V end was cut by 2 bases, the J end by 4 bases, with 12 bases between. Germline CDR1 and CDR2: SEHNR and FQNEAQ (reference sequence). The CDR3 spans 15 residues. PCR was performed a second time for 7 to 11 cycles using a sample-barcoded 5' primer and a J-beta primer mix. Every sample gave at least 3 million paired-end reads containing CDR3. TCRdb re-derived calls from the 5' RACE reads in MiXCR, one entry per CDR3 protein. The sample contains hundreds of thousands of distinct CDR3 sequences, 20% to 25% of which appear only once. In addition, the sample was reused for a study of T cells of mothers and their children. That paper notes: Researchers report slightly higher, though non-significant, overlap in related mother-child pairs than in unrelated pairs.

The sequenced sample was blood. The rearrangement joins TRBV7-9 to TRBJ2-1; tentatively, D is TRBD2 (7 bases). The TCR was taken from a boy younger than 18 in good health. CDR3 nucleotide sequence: TGTGCCAGCAGCTTAATCGGGGGGCGGTACAATGAGCAGTTCTTC. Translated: CASSLIGGRYNEQFF.